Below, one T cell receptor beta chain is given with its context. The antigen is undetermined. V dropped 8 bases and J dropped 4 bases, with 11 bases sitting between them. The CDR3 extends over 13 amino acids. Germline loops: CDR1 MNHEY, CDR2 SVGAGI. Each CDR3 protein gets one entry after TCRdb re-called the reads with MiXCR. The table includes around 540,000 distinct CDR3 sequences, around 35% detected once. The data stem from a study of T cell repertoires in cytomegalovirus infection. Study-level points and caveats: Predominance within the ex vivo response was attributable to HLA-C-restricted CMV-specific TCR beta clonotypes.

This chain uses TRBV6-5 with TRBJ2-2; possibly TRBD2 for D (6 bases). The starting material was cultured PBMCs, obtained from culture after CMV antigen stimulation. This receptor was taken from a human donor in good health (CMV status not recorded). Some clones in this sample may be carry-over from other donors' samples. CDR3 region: CASAREFTGELFF. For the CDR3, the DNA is TGTGCCAGCGCTCGGGAGTTCACCGGGGAGCTGTTTTTT.